This T cell receptor (beta chain) is drawn from a study of T-cell memory formation after mild COVID-19. About the research overall: Clusters of TCRs were largely donor specific. Regarding the study as a whole: Clones that contracted from day 15 to 85 were balanced CD4/CD8, while later expanders leaned CD4+.

5'RACE primed from the constant segment yielded TCR alpha and TCR beta cDNA libraries bearing sample barcodes and UMIs. TCRdb re-analysed the 5' RACE reads in MiXCR, keeping a single row per CDR3 protein. The table has about 320,000 distinct CDR3 sequences, about 13% seen once. V lost 3 bases and J lost 0, with 9 bases in between. Germline V gene lookup returns CDR1 LNHNV and CDR2 YYDKDF (reference sequence). This CDR3 has 14 residues. Points on this clonotype: Its antigen is currently unknown.

Material: PBMCs or a T cell subset sorted from them (not recorded which). This sequence originates from a young man who had mild COVID-19 (a few samples of this study predate the infection). Cell type and time point are not known. The chain has TRBV15 and TRBJ2-7, with D possibly TRBD2 on 5 matching bases. The CDR3 is CATSSPGSSYEQYF. As DNA, the CDR3 is TGTGCCACCAGCAGCCCGGGGTCCTCCTACGAGCAGTACTTC. The full variable domain, in which reference TRBV15 and TRBJ2-7 provide the parts outside the CDR3, is DAMVIQNPRYQVTQFGKPVTLSCSQTLNHNVMYWYQQKSSQAPKLLFHYYDKDFNNEADTPDNFQSRRPNTSFCFLDIRSPGLGDTAMYLCATSSPGSSYEQYFGPGTRLTVT.